These 2 T cell receptor beta chains were sequenced from one sample in a study of cytomegalovirus exposure and HLA in healthy donors. The PCR ran on 60 Vbeta and 13 Jbeta primers. Clones were read by immunoSEQ multiplex PCR, and TCRdb kept only the in-frame ones, dropping some. The sample includes 200,000 to 250,000 clones, 78% of them seen just once. Sequenced: PBMCs. The receptors were sampled from a male donor in good health and CMV-seronegative.

Comments on this clone: Other nucleotide sequences from this sample produce the same CDR3. This sequence joins TRBV28 and TRBJ1-2, with 9 bases identical to TRBD1. CDR3 size: 14 residues. The V segment lost 8 bases and the J segment 1 base; nucleotides outside the gene matches: 5. CDR1 and CDR2 from the germline V gene are MDHEN and SYDVKM. CDR3 in amino acids: CASGGDRVNYGYTF. The CDR3 nucleotides read TGTGCCAGCGGCGGGGACAGGGTTAACTATGGCTACACCTTC.

The chain uses TRBV28 and TRBJ1-2, with TRBD1 as a possible D gene (5 bases). The CDR3 has 11 amino acids. Trimming shortened V by 11 bases and J by 4 bases, and 11 bases separated the two germline ends. Germline V CDR1 and CDR2: MDHEN, SYDVKM. The CDR3 region is CAGGDFYGYTF. In nucleotides, the CDR3 is TGTGCCGGAGGGGACTTCTATGGCTACACCTTC.